The T cell receptor (beta chain) described here comes from a study of shared clonotypes between healthy human individuals. Study results and limitations: Depth of sequencing was expected to influence donor clonotype sharing.

The sample holds one count of this clone. Antigen specificity is unknown. The CDR3 runs 16 residues. Looked up from germline, CDR1 is MGHRA and CDR2 is YSYEKL. V shed 3 bases, J shed 8 bases, and the junction held 11 bases outside the gene matches. Profiling relied on immunoSEQ multiplex PCR, and the TCRdb table lists in-frame clones only, not all of them. The sample has some 2,400,000 clones; approximately 96% are singletons. The sample consisted of naive CD4+ T cells sorted from blood. Regarding subset: CD45RA+ positively selected. The receptor comes from a man younger than 35 in good health. The chain couples TRBV4-1 to TRBJ2-1, with TRBD2 identical over 9 bases. The CDR3 nucleotides read TGCGCCAGCAGCCACCAAGCGGGGGGCATTATTTATGAGCAGTTCTTC. Encoded protein: CASSHQAGGIIYEQFF.